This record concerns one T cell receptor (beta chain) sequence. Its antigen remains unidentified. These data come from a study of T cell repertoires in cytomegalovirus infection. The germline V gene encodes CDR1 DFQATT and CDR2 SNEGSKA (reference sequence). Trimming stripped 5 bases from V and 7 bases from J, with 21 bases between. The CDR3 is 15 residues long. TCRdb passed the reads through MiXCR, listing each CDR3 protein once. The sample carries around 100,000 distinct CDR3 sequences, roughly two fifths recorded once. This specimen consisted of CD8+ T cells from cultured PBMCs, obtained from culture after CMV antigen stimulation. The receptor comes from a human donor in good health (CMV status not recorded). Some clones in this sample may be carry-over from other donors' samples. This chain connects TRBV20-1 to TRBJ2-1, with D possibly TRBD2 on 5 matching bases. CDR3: CSAPPLLDPTNEQFF. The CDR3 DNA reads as TGCAGTGCTCCACCTTTACTAGACCCGACGAATGAGCAGTTCTTC.